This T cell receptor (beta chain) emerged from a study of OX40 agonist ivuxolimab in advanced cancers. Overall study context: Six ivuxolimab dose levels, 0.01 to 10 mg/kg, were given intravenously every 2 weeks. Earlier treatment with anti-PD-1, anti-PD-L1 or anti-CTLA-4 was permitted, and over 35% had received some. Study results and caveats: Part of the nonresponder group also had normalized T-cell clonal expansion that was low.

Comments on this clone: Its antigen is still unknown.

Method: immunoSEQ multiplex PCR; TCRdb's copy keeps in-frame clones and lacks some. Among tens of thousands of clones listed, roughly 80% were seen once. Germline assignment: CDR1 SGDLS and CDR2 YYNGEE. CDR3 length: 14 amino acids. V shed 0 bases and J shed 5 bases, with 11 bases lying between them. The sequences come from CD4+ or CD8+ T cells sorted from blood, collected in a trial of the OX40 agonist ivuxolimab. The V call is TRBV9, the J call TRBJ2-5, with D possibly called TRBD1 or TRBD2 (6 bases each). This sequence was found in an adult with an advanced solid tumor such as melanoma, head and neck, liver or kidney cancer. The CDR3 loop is CASSVAGGSETQYF. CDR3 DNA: TGTGCCAGCAGCGTAGCCGGGGGCAGTGAGACCCAGTACTTC. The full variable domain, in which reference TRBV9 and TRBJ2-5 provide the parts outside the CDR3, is DSGVTQTPKHLITATGQRVTLRCSPRSGDLSVYWYQQSLDQGLQFLIQYYNGEERAKGNILERFSAQQFPDLHSELNLSSLELGDSALYFCASSVAGGSETQYFGPGTRLLVL.